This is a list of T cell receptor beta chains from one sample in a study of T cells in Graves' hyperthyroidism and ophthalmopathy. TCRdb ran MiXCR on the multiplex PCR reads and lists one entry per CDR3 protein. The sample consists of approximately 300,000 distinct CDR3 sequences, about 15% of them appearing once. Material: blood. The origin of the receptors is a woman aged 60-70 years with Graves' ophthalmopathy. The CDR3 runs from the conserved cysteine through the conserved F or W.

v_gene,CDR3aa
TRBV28,CASSFASGNYEQFF
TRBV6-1,CATAAGTPYEQYF
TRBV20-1,CSVNRGTTEAFF
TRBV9,CASSVNPSGASTDTQYF
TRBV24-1,CATSDLGGGTFNEQFF
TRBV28,CASSLWARGAFF
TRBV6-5,CASSYTWTGELFF
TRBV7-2,CASSSSVLQRTF
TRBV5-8,CASSLTPRSDSSGNTIYF
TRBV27,CASSFNRGVEKLFF
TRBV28,CTSSAAGTGEEAQYF
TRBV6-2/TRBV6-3,CASRIAGMSSYEQYF
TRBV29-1,CSVVGQPNTEAFF
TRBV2,CASRRTGLGTGELFF
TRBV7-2,CASSQGQGRYYNEQFF
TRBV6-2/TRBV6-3,CASSEGLGNKKLFF
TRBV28,CASSQPQGLSYEQYF
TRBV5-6,CASGLYRSYNSPLHF
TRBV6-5,CASSYPRTVNYGYTF
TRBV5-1,CASSFALGQGAYEQYF
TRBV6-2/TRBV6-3,CASRRSMGGPGNEQFF
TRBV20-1,CSARVMLHSTDTQYF
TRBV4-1,CASSQLVVQGVSYEQYF
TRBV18,CASSPISLENTEAFF